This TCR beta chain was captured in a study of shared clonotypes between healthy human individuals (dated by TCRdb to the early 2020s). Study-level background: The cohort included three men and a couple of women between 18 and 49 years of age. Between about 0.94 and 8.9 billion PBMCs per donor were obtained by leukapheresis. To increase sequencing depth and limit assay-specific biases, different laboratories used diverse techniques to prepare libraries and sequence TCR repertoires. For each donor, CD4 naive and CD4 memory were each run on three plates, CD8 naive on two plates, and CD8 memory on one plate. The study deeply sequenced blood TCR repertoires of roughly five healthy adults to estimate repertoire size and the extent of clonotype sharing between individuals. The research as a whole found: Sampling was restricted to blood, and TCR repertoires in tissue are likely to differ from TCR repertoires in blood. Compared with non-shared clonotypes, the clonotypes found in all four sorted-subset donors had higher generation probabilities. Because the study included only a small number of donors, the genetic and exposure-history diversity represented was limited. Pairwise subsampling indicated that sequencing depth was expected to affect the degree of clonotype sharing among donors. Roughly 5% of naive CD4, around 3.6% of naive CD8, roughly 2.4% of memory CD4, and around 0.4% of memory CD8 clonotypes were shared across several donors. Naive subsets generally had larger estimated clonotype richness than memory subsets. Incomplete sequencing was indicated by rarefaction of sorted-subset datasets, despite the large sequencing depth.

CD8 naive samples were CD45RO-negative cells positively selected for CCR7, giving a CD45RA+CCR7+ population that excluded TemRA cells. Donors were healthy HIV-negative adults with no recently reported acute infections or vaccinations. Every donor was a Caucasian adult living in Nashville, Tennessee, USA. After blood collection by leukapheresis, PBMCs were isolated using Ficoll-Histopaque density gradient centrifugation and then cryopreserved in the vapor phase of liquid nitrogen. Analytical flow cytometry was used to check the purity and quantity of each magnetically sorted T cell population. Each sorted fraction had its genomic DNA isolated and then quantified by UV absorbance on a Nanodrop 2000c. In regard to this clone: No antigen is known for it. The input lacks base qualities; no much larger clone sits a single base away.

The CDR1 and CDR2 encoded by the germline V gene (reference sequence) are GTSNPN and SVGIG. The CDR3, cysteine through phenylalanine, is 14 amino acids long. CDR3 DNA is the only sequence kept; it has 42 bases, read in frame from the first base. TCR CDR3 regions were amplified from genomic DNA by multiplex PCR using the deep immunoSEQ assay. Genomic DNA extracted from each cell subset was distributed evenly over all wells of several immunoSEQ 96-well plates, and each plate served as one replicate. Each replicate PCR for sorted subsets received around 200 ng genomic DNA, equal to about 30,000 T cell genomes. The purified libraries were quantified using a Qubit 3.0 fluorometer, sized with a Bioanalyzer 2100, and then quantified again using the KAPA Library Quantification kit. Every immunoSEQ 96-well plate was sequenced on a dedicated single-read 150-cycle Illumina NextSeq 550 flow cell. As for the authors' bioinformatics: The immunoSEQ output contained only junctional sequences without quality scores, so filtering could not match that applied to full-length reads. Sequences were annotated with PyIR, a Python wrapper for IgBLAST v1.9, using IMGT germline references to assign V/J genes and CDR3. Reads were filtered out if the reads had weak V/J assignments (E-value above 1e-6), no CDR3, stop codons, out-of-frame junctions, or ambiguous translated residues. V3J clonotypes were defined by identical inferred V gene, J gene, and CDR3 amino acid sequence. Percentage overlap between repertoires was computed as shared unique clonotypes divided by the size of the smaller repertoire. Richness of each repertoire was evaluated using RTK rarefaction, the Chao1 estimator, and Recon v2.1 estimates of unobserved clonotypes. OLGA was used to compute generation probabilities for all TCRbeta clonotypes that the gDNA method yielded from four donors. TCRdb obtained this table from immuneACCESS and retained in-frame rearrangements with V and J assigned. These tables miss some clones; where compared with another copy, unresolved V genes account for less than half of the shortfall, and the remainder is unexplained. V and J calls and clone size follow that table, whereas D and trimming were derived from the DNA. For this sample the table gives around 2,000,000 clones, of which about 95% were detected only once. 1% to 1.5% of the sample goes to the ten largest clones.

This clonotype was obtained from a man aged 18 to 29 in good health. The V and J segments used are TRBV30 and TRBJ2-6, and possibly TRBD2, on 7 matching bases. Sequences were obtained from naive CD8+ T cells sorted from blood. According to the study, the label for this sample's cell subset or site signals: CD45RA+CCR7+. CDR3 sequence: CVGGGPPGANVLTF. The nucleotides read TGTGTAGGGGGGGGCCCCCCTGGGGCCAACGTCCTGACTTTC.